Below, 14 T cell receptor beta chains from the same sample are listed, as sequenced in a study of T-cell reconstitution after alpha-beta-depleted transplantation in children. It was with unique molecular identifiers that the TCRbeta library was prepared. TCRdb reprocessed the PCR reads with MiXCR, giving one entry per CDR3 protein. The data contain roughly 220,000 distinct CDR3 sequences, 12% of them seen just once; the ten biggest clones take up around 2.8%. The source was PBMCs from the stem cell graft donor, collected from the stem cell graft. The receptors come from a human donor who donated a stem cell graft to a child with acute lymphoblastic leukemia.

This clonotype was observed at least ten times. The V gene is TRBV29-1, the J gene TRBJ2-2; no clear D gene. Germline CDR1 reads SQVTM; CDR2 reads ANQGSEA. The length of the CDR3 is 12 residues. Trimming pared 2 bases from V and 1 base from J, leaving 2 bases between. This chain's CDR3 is CSVERNTGELFF. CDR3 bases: TGCAGCGTTGAAAGGAACACCGGGGAGCTGTTTTTT.

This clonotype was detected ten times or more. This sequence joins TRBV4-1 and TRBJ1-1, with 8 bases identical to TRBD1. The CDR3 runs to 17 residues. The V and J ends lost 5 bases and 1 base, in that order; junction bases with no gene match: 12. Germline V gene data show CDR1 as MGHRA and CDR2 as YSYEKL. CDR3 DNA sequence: TGCGCCAGCAGCGAGACGACAGGGGAATTGGAGAACACTGAAGCTTTCTTT. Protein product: CASSETTGELENTEAFF.

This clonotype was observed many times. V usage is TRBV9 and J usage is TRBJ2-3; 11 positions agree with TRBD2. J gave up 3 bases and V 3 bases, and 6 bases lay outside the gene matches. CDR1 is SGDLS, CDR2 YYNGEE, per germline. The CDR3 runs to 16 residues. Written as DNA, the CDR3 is TGTGCCAGCAGCGATCGACTAGCGGGAATAACAGATACGCAGTATTTT. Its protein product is CASSDRLAGITDTQYF.

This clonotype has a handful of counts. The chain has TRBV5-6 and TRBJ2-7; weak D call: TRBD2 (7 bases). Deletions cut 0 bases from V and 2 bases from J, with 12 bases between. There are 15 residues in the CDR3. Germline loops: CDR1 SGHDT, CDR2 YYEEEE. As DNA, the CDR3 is TGTGCCAGCAGCTTGGGGGGGGGGCCGCCCTACGAGCAGTACTTC. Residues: CASSLGGGPPYEQYF.

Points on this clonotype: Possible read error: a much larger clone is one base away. CDR3 loop: CAISSPSGRGPSSYNEQFF. The CDR3 nucleotides are TGTGCCATCAGTTCCCCTAGCGGGCGGGGACCAAGCTCCTACAATGAGCAGTTCTTC. This rearrangement joins TRBV12-3 or TRBV12-4 to TRBJ2-1; 8 bases map to TRBD2. This CDR3 spans 19 amino acids.

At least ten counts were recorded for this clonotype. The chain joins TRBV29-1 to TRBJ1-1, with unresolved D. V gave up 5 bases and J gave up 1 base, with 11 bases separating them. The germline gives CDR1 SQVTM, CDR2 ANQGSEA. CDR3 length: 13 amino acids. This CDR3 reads CSVQRTANTEAFF. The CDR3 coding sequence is TGCAGCGTTCAGAGGACGGCGAACACTGAAGCTTTCTTT.

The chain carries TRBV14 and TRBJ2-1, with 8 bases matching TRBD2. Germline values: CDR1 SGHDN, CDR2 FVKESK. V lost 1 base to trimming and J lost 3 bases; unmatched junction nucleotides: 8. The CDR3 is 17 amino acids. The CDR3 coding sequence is TGTGCCAGCAGCCAAGTTGACCAGCGGGAGCTCTACAATGAGCAGTTCTTC. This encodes CASSQVDQRELYNEQFF.

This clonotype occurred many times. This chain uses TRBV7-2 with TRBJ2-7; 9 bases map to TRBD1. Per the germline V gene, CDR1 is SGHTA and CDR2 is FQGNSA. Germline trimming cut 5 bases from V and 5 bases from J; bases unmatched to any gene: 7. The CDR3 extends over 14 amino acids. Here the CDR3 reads CASSPRQGVHEQYF. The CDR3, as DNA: TGTGCCAGCAGCCCCCGACAGGGGGTCCACGAGCAGTACTTC.

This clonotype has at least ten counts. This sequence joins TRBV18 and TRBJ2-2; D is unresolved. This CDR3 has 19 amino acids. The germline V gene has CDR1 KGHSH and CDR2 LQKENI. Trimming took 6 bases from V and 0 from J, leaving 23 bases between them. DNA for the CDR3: TGTGCCAGCTCCTCAGTTTGGACGGCCGCAATCTCGAACACCGGGGAGCTGTTTTTT. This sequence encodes CASSSVWTAAISNTGELFF.

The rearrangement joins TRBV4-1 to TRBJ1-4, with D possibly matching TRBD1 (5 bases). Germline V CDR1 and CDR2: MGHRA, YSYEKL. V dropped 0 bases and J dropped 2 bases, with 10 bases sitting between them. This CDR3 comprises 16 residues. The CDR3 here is CASSQDAGRTNEKLFF. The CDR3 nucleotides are TGCGCCAGCAGCCAAGACGCAGGGAGGACTAATGAAAAACTGTTTTTT.

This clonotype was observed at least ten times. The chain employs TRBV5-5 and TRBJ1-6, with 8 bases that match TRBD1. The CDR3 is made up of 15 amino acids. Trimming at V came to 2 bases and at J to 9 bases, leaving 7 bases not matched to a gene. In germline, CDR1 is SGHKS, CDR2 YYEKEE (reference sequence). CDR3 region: CASSLQGTGGSPLHF. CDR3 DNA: TGTGCCAGCAGCTTACAAGGGACAGGTGGTTCACCCCTCCACTTT.

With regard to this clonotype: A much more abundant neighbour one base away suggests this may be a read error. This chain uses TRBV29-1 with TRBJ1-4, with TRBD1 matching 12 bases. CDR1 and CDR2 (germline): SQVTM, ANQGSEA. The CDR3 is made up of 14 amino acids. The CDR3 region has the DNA TGCAGCGTGGAGGGACAGGGGGCCAAGGAAAAACTGATTTTT. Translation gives CSVEGQGAKEKLIF.

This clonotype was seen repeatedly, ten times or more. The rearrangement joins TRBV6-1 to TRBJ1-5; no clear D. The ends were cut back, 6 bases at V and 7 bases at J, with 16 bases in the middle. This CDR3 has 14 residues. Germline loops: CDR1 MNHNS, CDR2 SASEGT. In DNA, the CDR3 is TGTGCCAGCAGCCCGTCAGGCCTGAGGCAGCCCCAGCATTTT. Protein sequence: CASSPSGLRQPQHF.

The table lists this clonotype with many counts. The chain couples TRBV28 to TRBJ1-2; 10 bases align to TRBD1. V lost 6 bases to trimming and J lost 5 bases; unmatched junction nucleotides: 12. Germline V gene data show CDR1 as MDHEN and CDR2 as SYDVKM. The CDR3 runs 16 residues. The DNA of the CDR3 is TGTGCCAGCAGCCGGGACAGGGGCCAAGGGAGGTATGGCTACACCTTC. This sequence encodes CASSRDRGQGRYGYTF.